This TCR beta chain was found in a study of shared clonotypes between healthy human individuals. As to this clone: Antigen: not known.

Sequencing used immunoSEQ multiplex PCR; TCRdb keeps in-frame clones, though not all of them. The sample lists over a million clones, 70% to 80% seen once, with more than 0.45% in the top ten. Trimming removed 0 bases from V and 5 bases from J, with 6 bases in between. Looked up from germline, CDR1 is LGHNA and CDR2 is YSLEER. The CDR3 runs 13 residues. The donor population consisted of healthy HIV-negative adults with no recent acute infections or vaccinations. General study results and limits: Estimated clonotype richness was generally higher in naive than memory subsets. In the sorted subsets, rarefaction showed sequencing was incomplete despite large depth.

The receptor comes from a man between 18 and 29 years old in good health. Some clones in this sample may be carry-over from other donors' samples. This chain connects TRBV4-3 to TRBJ2-3, with D unclear. Sequenced input: memory CD4+ T cells from PBMCs. The subset: CD45RA-negative fraction. The CDR3 region has the DNA TGCGCCAGCAGCCAAGATAGGAGAGATACGCAGTATTTT. Amino acids: CASSQDRRDTQYF.